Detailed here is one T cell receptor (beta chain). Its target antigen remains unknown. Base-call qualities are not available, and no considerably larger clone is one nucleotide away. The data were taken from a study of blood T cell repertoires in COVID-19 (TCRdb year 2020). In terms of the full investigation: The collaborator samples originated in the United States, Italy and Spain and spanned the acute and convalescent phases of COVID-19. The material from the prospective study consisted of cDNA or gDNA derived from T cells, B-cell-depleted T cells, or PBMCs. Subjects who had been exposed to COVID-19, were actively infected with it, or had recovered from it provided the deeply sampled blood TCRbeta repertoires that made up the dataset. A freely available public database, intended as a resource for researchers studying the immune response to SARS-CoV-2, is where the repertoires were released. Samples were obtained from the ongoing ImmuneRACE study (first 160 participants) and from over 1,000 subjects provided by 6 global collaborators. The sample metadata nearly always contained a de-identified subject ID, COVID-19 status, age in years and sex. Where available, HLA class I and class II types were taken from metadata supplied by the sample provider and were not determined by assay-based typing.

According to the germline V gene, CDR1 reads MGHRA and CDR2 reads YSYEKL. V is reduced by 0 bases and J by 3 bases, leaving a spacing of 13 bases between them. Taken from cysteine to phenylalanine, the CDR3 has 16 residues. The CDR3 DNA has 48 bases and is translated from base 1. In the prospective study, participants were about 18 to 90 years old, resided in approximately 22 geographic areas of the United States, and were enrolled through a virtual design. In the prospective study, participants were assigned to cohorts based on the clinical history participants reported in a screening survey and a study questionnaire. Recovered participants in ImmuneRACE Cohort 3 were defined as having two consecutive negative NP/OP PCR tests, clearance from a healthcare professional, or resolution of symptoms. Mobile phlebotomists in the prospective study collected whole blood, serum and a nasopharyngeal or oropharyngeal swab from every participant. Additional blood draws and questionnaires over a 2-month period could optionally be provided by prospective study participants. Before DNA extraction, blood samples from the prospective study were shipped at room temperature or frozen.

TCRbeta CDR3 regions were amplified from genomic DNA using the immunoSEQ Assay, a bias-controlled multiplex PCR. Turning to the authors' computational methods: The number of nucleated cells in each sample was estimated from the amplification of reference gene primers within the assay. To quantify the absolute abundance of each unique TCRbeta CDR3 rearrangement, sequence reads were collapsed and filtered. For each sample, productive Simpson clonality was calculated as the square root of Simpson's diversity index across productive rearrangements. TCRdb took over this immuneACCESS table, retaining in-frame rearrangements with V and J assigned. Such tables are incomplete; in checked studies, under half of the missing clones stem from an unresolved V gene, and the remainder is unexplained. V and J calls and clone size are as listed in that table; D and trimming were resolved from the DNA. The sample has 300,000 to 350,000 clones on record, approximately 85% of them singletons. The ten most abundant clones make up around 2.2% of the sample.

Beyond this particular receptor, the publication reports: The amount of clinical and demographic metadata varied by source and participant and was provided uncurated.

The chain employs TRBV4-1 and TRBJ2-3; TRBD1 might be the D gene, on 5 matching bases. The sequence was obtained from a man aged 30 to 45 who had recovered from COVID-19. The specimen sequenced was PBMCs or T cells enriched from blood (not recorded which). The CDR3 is CASSQDLSRGTDTQYF. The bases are TGCGCCAGCAGCCAAGATCTAAGTAGGGGAACAGATACGCAGTATTTT.